Reported below is one T cell receptor beta chain. The sample originates from a study of blood T cell repertoires in COVID-19. Study background: The United States, Italy and Spain supplied acute and convalescent COVID-19 samples.

Assay used: immunoSEQ multiplex PCR; TCRdb lists only in-frame clones, some missing. This table holds approximately 75,000 clones, roughly 70% found once. Trimming left V 4 bases short and J 5 bases short, with 17 bases between. The germline V gene encodes CDR1 LNHDA and CDR2 SQIVND (reference sequence). The CDR3 sequence is 16 residues long. The sequenced sample was peripheral blood. V usage is TRBV19 and J usage is TRBJ1-4; maybe TRBD1 (6 bases). This TCR came from a human donor with acute or convalescent COVID-19. The donor label of this sample is uncertain. The CDR3 region is CASSTGGALGNEKLFF. The DNA of the CDR3 is TGTGCCAGTAGTACCGGGGGGGCCTTAGGAAATGAAAAACTGTTTTTT.